These T cell receptor beta chains were read from a single sample in a study of cytomegalovirus exposure and HLA in healthy donors. Method: immunoSEQ multiplex PCR; TCRdb's copy keeps in-frame clones and lacks some. The data contain about 150,000 clones, roughly 84% of them singletons. Sequencing was performed on PBMCs. The receptors were gathered from a human donor in good health. Both conserved end residues are part of each CDR3. Each record gives: J gene, V gene, clone size, D gene, CDR3 DNA, CDR3 protein. A D gene is named only where the DNA matches it firmly. Clone size is given for some rows only: seen once, a few or many times, or a class if the clone is expanded.

J gene: TRBJ1-1
V gene: TRBV6-4
clone size: NA
D gene: NA
CDR3 DNA: TGTGCCAGCAAAGCAAACTGGAACACTGAAGCTTTCTTT
CDR3 protein: CASKANWNTEAFF

J gene: TRBJ1-1
V gene: TRBV2
clone size: once
D gene: NA
CDR3 DNA: TGTGCCAGCAGTGCGACATGGAACACTGAAGCTTTCTTT
CDR3 protein: CASSATWNTEAFF

J gene: TRBJ2-5
V gene: TRBV5-4
clone size: NA
D gene: TRBD1
CDR3 DNA: TGTGCCAGCAGCTTGAAGACAGGGGAGACCCAGTACTTC
CDR3 protein: CASSLKTGETQYF

J gene: TRBJ1-4
V gene: TRBV18
clone size: NA
D gene: TRBD1
CDR3 DNA: TGTGCCAGCTCGCGCCAGGGGGTTAGCGAAAAACTGTTTTTT
CDR3 protein: CASSRQGVSEKLFF

J gene: TRBJ1-2
V gene: TRBV29-1
clone size: NA
D gene: TRBD1
CDR3 DNA: TGCAGCGTTAGTATGTCGACAGGGTTGGGCTACACCTTC
CDR3 protein: CSVSMSTGLGYTF

J gene: TRBJ2-2
V gene: TRBV7-2
clone size: NA
D gene: TRBD1
CDR3 DNA: TGTGCCAGCAGCTTAGCGCAGGGGGCCGGGGAGCTGTTTTTT
CDR3 protein: CASSLAQGAGELFF

J gene: TRBJ2-7
V gene: TRBV9
clone size: NA
D gene: NA
CDR3 DNA: TGTGCCAGCAGCGTAGGTGGAGGAACCTACGAGCAGTACTTC
CDR3 protein: CASSVGGGTYEQYF

J gene: TRBJ2-3
V gene: TRBV5-4
clone size: NA
D gene: TRBD2
CDR3 DNA: TGTGCCAGCAGCCCAACTAGCGGGGGATCCCCAGATACGCAGTATTTT
CDR3 protein: CASSPTSGGSPDTQYF

J gene: TRBJ1-1
V gene: TRBV23-1
clone size: NA
D gene: TRBD1
CDR3 DNA: TGCGCCAGCAGTCAACTGGGACAGGATTACACTGAAGCTTTCTTT
CDR3 protein: CASSQLGQDYTEAFF

J gene: TRBJ1-1
V gene: TRBV6-1
clone size: NA
D gene: TRBD1
CDR3 DNA: TGTGCCAGCAGCCCGACAGGGACGGCTTTCTTT
CDR3 protein: CASSPTGTAFF

J gene: TRBJ1-4
V gene: TRBV19
clone size: NA
D gene: NA
CDR3 DNA: TGTGCCAGTAGTTTAGGTTTCGCAGGGACTGCAACTAATGAAAAACTGTTTTTT
CDR3 protein: CASSLGFAGTATNEKLFF

J gene: TRBJ1-2
V gene: TRBV7-9
clone size: NA
D gene: NA
CDR3 DNA: TGTGCCAGCAGCCCTATCGGGGAATATGGCTACACCTTC
CDR3 protein: CASSPIGEYGYTF

J gene: TRBJ2-7
V gene: TRBV7-2
clone size: NA
D gene: TRBD2
CDR3 DNA: TGTGCCAGCAGCAGCGGGAGGGCCACGAGGTACGAGCAGTACTTC
CDR3 protein: CASSSGRATRYEQYF

J gene: TRBJ2-2
V gene: TRBV6-4
clone size: few
D gene: TRBD2
CDR3 DNA: TGTGCCAGCAGTGAGCTAGCGGGGGAAGGCACCGGGGAGCTGTTTTTT
CDR3 protein: CASSELAGEGTGELFF

J gene: TRBJ1-5
V gene: TRBV7-9
clone size: NA
D gene: NA
CDR3 DNA: TGTGCCAGCAGCTTAACAGGGCAGCCCCAGCATTTT
CDR3 protein: CASSLTGQPQHF

J gene: TRBJ2-7
V gene: TRBV6-5
clone size: NA
D gene: TRBD2
CDR3 DNA: TGTGCCAGCAGTAAACTAGCGGGGTCGACAAGCGAGCAGTACTTC
CDR3 protein: CASSKLAGSTSEQYF

J gene: TRBJ1-4
V gene: TRBV27
clone size: NA
D gene: TRBD1
CDR3 DNA: TGTGCCAGCAGTACCAAGACAGGGGCTAATGAAAAACTGTTTTTT
CDR3 protein: CASSTKTGANEKLFF

J gene: TRBJ2-1
V gene: TRBV27
clone size: NA
D gene: NA
CDR3 DNA: TGTGCCAGCAGTTTATCACTAGCTGCCGCCAATGAGCAGTTCTTC
CDR3 protein: CASSLSLAAANEQFF

J gene: TRBJ1-2
V gene: TRBV19
clone size: once
D gene: NA
CDR3 DNA: TGTGCCAGTAGTAGACAGGAAAGTACTAACTATGGCTACACCTTC
CDR3 protein: CASSRQESTNYGYTF

J gene: TRBJ2-1
V gene: TRBV30
clone size: NA
D gene: NA
CDR3 DNA: TGTGCCTGGAGTCCGGGATTCGAGCAGTTCTTC
CDR3 protein: CAWSPGFEQFF

J gene: TRBJ2-2
V gene: TRBV11-2
clone size: few
D gene: NA
CDR3 DNA: TGTGCCAGCAGCAAGCAGGTTAACACCGGGGAGCTGTTTTTT
CDR3 protein: CASSKQVNTGELFF

J gene: TRBJ2-5
V gene: TRBV13
clone size: NA
D gene: TRBD2
CDR3 DNA: TGTGCCAGCGGTGGGGCGGGAGGAGAGACCCAGTACTTC
CDR3 protein: CASGGAGGETQYF

J gene: TRBJ2-2
V gene: TRBV5-1
clone size: NA
D gene: TRBD2
CDR3 DNA: TGCGCCAGCAGGAAATATAGCGGGACCGCGAACACCGGGGAGCTGTTTTTT
CDR3 protein: CASRKYSGTANTGELFF

J gene: TRBJ2-1
V gene: TRBV7-2
clone size: once
D gene: TRBD1
CDR3 DNA: TGTGCCAGCAGCTTAGGGACAGGCTCTTACAATGAGCAGTTCTTC
CDR3 protein: CASSLGTGSYNEQFF

J gene: TRBJ2-2
V gene: TRBV7-3
clone size: NA
D gene: NA
CDR3 DNA: TGTGCCAGCAGCCGCACAGCTGCGAACACCGGGGAGCTGTTTTTT
CDR3 protein: CASSRTAANTGELFF

J gene: TRBJ1-3
V gene: TRBV4-1
clone size: NA
D gene: NA
CDR3 DNA: TGCGCCAGCAGCCAAGGGACGGACTACTCTGGAAACACCATATATTTT
CDR3 protein: CASSQGTDYSGNTIYF

J gene: TRBJ2-7
V gene: TRBV5-1
clone size: NA
D gene: TRBD2
CDR3 DNA: TGCGCCAGCAGCTTTGGTAGCGGGTATTCCTACGAGCAGTACTTC
CDR3 protein: CASSFGSGYSYEQYF

J gene: TRBJ2-5
V gene: TRBV7-2
clone size: NA
D gene: TRBD2
CDR3 DNA: TGTGCCAGCAGCTTAGTCCTAGCGGGGGGGACCCAGTACTTC
CDR3 protein: CASSLVLAGGTQYF

J gene: TRBJ2-7
V gene: TRBV6-5
clone size: NA
D gene: NA
CDR3 DNA: TGTGCCAGCCATCGCGGTTCCTACGAGCAGTACTTC
CDR3 protein: CASHRGSYEQYF

J gene: TRBJ2-2
V gene: TRBV30
clone size: NA
D gene: NA
CDR3 DNA: TGTGCCTGGACTCCCCAAACGGGGAACACCGGGGAGCTGTTTTTT
CDR3 protein: CAWTPQTGNTGELFF

J gene: TRBJ1-5
V gene: TRBV18
clone size: NA
D gene: NA
CDR3 DNA: TGTGCCAGCTCACCGGAGGGGACGCCCCATCAGCCCCAGCATTTT
CDR3 protein: CASSPEGTPHQPQHF

J gene: TRBJ1-1
V gene: TRBV5-1
clone size: NA
D gene: NA
CDR3 DNA: TGCGCCAGCAGCTTGGGACAGCCAATGTCTGAAGCTTTCTTT
CDR3 protein: CASSLGQPMSEAFF

J gene: TRBJ2-6
V gene: TRBV7-9
clone size: NA
D gene: NA
CDR3 DNA: TGTGCCAGCAGCCCACCCCCGTCACGGAGCTCTGGGGCCAACGTCCTGACTTTC
CDR3 protein: CASSPPPSRSSGANVLTF

J gene: TRBJ2-1
V gene: TRBV15
clone size: NA
D gene: TRBD2
CDR3 DNA: TGTGCCACCAGCAGCCCCCCTGGACTAGCGGGGGGGACCTACAATGAGCAGTTCTTC
CDR3 protein: CATSSPPGLAGGTYNEQFF

J gene: TRBJ1-5
V gene: TRBV29-1
clone size: NA
D gene: NA
CDR3 DNA: TGCAGCGTTGAAGACAGTTCCAATCAGCCCCAGCATTTT
CDR3 protein: CSVEDSSNQPQHF

J gene: TRBJ1-1
V gene: TRBV28
clone size: NA
D gene: NA
CDR3 DNA: TGTGCCAGCAGTTTATCAGTGGTTGGAGCTTTCTTT
CDR3 protein: CASSLSVVGAFF

J gene: TRBJ2-4
V gene: TRBV5-4
clone size: NA
D gene: NA
CDR3 DNA: TGTGCCAGCAGCTTGGGCTCAGGGGTTGCCAAAAACATTCAGTACTTC
CDR3 protein: CASSLGSGVAKNIQYF

J gene: TRBJ1-1
V gene: TRBV6-1
clone size: NA
D gene: NA
CDR3 DNA: TGTGCCAGCAGTGAAAGCGGCACCCAAGATGAAGCTTTCTTT
CDR3 protein: CASSESGTQDEAFF

J gene: TRBJ1-2
V gene: TRBV18
clone size: NA
D gene: NA
CDR3 DNA: TGTGCCAGCTCATGGGAGGTAAACTATGGCTACACCTTC
CDR3 protein: CASSWEVNYGYTF

J gene: TRBJ2-2
V gene: TRBV7-8
clone size: NA
D gene: NA
CDR3 DNA: TGTGCCAGCAGCTTAAATAGGGGTTATGGTACCGGGGAGCTGTTTTTT
CDR3 protein: CASSLNRGYGTGELFF

J gene: TRBJ1-2
V gene: TRBV7-9
clone size: NA
D gene: NA
CDR3 DNA: TGTGCCAGCAGCTTAGTCCCGAATAGTGGCTACACCTTC
CDR3 protein: CASSLVPNSGYTF

J gene: TRBJ2-7
V gene: TRBV11-3
clone size: NA
D gene: TRBD1
CDR3 DNA: TGTGCCAGCAGCTTAGACACCGGACAGGAAAGCTCCTACGAGCAGTACTTC
CDR3 protein: CASSLDTGQESSYEQYF

J gene: TRBJ2-3
V gene: TRBV7-2
clone size: NA
D gene: NA
CDR3 DNA: TGTGCCAGCAGCTTGGAGCGGCTTGGCGGCGATACGCAGTATTTT
CDR3 protein: CASSLERLGGDTQYF

J gene: TRBJ2-2
V gene: TRBV4-3
clone size: NA
D gene: NA
CDR3 DNA: TGCGCCAGCAGCCAAGATTTTATCCGAGAGACCGGGGAGCTGTTTTTT
CDR3 protein: CASSQDFIRETGELFF

J gene: TRBJ1-6
V gene: TRBV18
clone size: NA
D gene: NA
CDR3 DNA: TGTGCCAGCTCACCACGGGGCGGGGAGAGGGATTCACCCCTCCACTTT
CDR3 protein: CASSPRGGERDSPLHF

J gene: TRBJ2-2
V gene: TRBV10-3
clone size: NA
D gene: TRBD1
CDR3 DNA: TGTGCCATACAGTCTCAGGGGGCCGGGGAGCTGTTTTTT
CDR3 protein: CAIQSQGAGELFF